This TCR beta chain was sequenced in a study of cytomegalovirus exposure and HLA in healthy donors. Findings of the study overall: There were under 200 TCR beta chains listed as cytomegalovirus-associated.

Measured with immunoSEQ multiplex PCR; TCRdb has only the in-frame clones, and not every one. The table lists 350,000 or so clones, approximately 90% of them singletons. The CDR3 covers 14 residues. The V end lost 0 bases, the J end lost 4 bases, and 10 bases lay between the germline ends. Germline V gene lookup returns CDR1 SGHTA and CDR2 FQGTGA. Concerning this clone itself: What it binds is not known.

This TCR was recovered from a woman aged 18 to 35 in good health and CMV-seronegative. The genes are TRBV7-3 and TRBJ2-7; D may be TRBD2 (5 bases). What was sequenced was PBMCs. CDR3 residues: CASSLTPPGYEQYF. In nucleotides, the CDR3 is TGTGCCAGCAGCTTAACCCCTCCGGGGTACGAGCAGTACTTC.